A selection of T cell receptor beta chains follows, all from one sample in a study of technical replicates of blood from several donors. The method was immunoSEQ multiplex PCR; TCRdb's version includes in-frame clones alone and lacks a portion of them. The top ten hold about 0.35% of the sample, which has around 97,000 clones, 85% to 95% seen once. The sequenced material came from T cells isolated from PBMCs. These receptors originate from a human donor in good health. CDR3s include the opening cysteine and the closing phenylalanine or tryptophan. The D gene is left open where the match is weak. Not all rows give a size; the values are once, few, many and, for expanded clones, a class.

cdr3_nt cdr3_aa v_call clone_size d_call j_call
TGTGCCATCAGTGAGTCCGGTAACTATGGCTACACCTTC CAISESGNYGYTF TRBV10-3 . . TRBJ1-2
TGTGCCAGCAGCCCCGAGGGGGAGGGTGGCTACACCTTC CASSPEGEGGYTF TRBV7-9 . . TRBJ1-2
TGTGCCAGCAGGGGAGCGGGACTTTACGAGCAGTACTTC CASRGAGLYEQYF TRBV7-9 . TRBD2 TRBJ2-7
TGTGCCAGTAGCTGGACAGTGGAGACCTCCTACGAGCAGTACTTC CASSWTVETSYEQYF TRBV19 . . TRBJ2-7
TGTGCCAGCAGCCCGAAGGGGGAACGAGAGACCCAGTACTTC CASSPKGERETQYF TRBV7-9 . . TRBJ2-5
TGTGCCAGCAGCTTAGATATCGGGGCTGGGGCCAACGTCCTGACTTTC CASSLDIGAGANVLTF TRBV5-6 . . TRBJ2-6
TGTGCCAGCAGTTTCCTAACGGGAGGAGGCACAGATACGCAGTATTTT CASSFLTGGGTDTQYF TRBV28 . TRBD2 TRBJ2-3
TGTGCCAGGGAAGCGGGAGCTAATGAGCAGTTCTTC CAREAGANEQFF TRBV5-8 . TRBD2 TRBJ2-1
TGTGCCAGCAGTTCGACAGATACGCAGTATTTT CASSSTDTQYF TRBV6-6 once . TRBJ2-3
TGTGCCAGCAGCAGAACAGGGGGGACTGACAATGAGCAGTTCTTC CASSRTGGTDNEQFF TRBV5-6 . TRBD1 TRBJ2-1
TGTGCCATCAGTACGGACAGGGACGAAAAACTGTTTTTT CAISTDRDEKLFF TRBV10-3 . TRBD1 TRBJ1-4
TGTGCCAGCAGCCAAGATGGAAGGGATTCGGGGGAAAAACTGTTTTTT CASSQDGRDSGEKLFF TRBV14 . . TRBJ1-4
TGTGCCAGTAGTCTCCGGACTAGCGGACGCACAGATACGCAGTATTTT CASSLRTSGRTDTQYF TRBV19 . TRBD2 TRBJ2-3
TGTGCCAGCAGCTCAGCGGGAGGCACAGATACGCAGTATTTT CASSSAGGTDTQYF TRBV7-3 . TRBD2 TRBJ2-3
TGTGCCAGCAGCTTAGTGGGCAAGAACGAGCAGTACTTC CASSLVGKNEQYF TRBV13 . . TRBJ2-7
TGTGCCAGCAGTTTTATGGGTAGCGGAAATCCGCAGTATTTT CASSFMGSGNPQYF TRBV28 . . TRBJ2-3
TGTGCCACCAGCAGAGATGCCCGGGGGGGAGGGACAGATACGCAGTATTTT CATSRDARGGGTDTQYF TRBV15 once TRBD2 TRBJ2-3
TGTGCCTGGAGTGTACAACGGAGTAGCGTAGCCGGGGAGCTGTTTTTT CAWSVQRSSVAGELFF TRBV30 . . TRBJ2-2
TGTGCCATCAGCCCTCTGGGGGGAGAGGAATATACGCAGTATTTT CAISPLGGEEYTQYF TRBV10-3 . . TRBJ2-3
TGTGCCACCAGCAGTACGGGGGAGTTGAGGGGCTACACCTTC CATSSTGELRGYTF TRBV15 . . TRBJ1-2
TGTGCCAGCAGCCCACAGGGAACCCAGCCCCAGCATTTT CASSPQGTQPQHF TRBV7-2 . . TRBJ1-5
TGTGCCAGCAACAGGGGGCCCACTGAAGCTTTCTTT CASNRGPTEAFF TRBV28 . TRBD1 TRBJ1-1
TGTGCCAGCAGCGTAGTGGTAGCGGGATACAATGAGCAGTTCTTC CASSVVVAGYNEQFF TRBV9 . TRBD2 TRBJ2-1
TGTGCCAGCAGCCAAGAACTAGCGGGAATGGCCGGCATTCAGTACTTC CASSQELAGMAGIQYF TRBV4-2 . TRBD2 TRBJ2-4
TGTGCCAGTAGTAAAGGACAGGGGGCCGAGAGGCAGTACTTC CASSKGQGAERQYF TRBV19 . TRBD1 TRBJ2-7
TGCAGCGTTGGGGGGCAGGGCAATCAGCCCCAGCATTTT CSVGGQGNQPQHF TRBV29-1 . . TRBJ1-5
TGTGCCAGCAGTAAAATGAGGGATTGGAACACTGAAGCTTTCTTT CASSKMRDWNTEAFF TRBV6-5 . . TRBJ1-1
TGCGCCAGCAGCCTAAGGAGGGATCAGCCCCAGCATTTT CASSLRRDQPQHF TRBV4-1 . . TRBJ1-5
TGTGCCAGCATCTTGGGGGGAGAGCAGTTCTTC CASILGGEQFF TRBV28 . . TRBJ2-1
TGTGCCAGCAGTTTTGGGACTAGCTCCTACGAGCAGTACTTC CASSFGTSSYEQYF TRBV27 . TRBD2 TRBJ2-7
TGCAGCGTTTCGACAGGGCTGACTTTTAATGAGCAGTTCTTC CSVSTGLTFNEQFF TRBV29-1 . TRBD1 TRBJ2-1